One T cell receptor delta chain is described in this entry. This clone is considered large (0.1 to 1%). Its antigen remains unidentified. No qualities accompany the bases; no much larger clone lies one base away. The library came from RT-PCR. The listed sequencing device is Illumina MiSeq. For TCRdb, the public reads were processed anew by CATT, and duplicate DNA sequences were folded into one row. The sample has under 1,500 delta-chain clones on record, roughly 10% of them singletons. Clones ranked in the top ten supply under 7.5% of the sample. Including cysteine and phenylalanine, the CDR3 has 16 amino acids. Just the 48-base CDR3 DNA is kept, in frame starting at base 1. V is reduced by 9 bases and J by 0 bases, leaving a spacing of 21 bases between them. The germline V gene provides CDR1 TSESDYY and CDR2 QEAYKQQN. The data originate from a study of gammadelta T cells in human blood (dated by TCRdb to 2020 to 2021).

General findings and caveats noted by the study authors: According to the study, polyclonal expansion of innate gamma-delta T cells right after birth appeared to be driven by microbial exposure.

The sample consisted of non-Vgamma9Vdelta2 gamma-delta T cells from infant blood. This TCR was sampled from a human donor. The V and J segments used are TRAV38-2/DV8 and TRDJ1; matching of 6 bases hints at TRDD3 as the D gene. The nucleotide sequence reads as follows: TGTGCTTTCCACTCTCGGGGATTTAGATACACCGATAAACTCATCTTT. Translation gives CAFHSRGFRYTDKLIF.